The 17 T cell receptor beta chains below were found in one sample sequenced in a study of blood T cells in healthy people across ages. Then a second PCR, running about 6 to 12 cycles, was carried out with a sample-barcoded 5' primer and a J-beta primer mix. TCRdb redid the calling of the 5' RACE reads with MiXCR, one entry per CDR3 protein. The sample has about 1.7 million distinct CDR3 sequences, approximately 28% seen once. Material: blood. The receptors derive from a woman aged 25-40 years in good health.

The sample holds a few counts of this clonotype. The gene calls are TRBV20-1 and TRBJ2-1, with TRBD2 matching over 9 bases. This CDR3 comprises 12 residues. Trimming cost V 8 bases and J 6 bases; bases outside gene matches: 5. Germline V CDR1 and CDR2: DFQATT, SNEGSKA (reference sequence). Written as DNA, the CDR3 is TGCAGTCCCCGCGGGGGGGCCAATGAGCAGTTCTTC. It codes for CSPRGGANEQFF.

The chain employs TRBV13 and TRBJ2-1, with TRBD2 matching over 11 bases. The ends lost 5 bases at V and 4 bases at J; junction bases unmatched: 7. Germline V gene sequence: CDR1 PRHDT, CDR2 FYEKMQ (reference sequence). The CDR3 contains 16 residues. CDR3 nucleotides: TGTGCCAGCAGCGGTACTAGCGGGGGCTTTTACAATGAGCAGTTCTTC. It specifies CASSGTSGGFYNEQFF.

The chain recombines TRBV9 with TRBJ2-3; 13 bases agree with TRBD2. V trimming: 3 bases; J trimming: 2 bases; junction bases outside the gene matches: 3. Germline assignment: CDR1 SGDLS and CDR2 YYNGEE. CDR3 size: 16 residues. For the CDR3, the DNA is TGTGCCAGCAGCGCGGGACTAGCGGGATACACAGATACGCAGTATTTT. Its protein product is CASSAGLAGYTDTQYF.

The V and J genes are TRBV27 and TRBJ2-5; 9 nucleotides agree with TRBD2. The CDR3 contains 17 residues. V shed 3 bases and J 5 bases; nucleotides not matched to a gene: 13. The germline V gene has CDR1 MNHEY and CDR2 SMNVEV (reference sequence). CDR3 in amino acids: CASSLSAGGQGRETQYF. The DNA for the CDR3 is TGTGCCAGCAGTTTGTCGGCGGGGGGGCAGGGTCGGGAGACCCAGTACTTC.

The chain links TRBV6-5 to TRBJ2-1; D unresolved. V was trimmed by 6 bases and J by 0 bases, leaving 9 bases between them. This CDR3 spans 14 amino acids. Germline CDR1 MNHEY, CDR2 SVGAGI. This CDR3 is CASRRDFSYNEQFF. Written as DNA, the CDR3 is TGTGCCAGCAGAAGGGATTTCTCCTACAATGAGCAGTTCTTC.

Ten or more counts support this clonotype. The rearrangement joins TRBV5-1 to TRBJ2-1; D ambiguous. Germline V lookup: CDR1 SGHRS, CDR2 YFSETQ. CDR3 length: 15 residues. The V gene lost 4 bases and the J gene lost 4 bases, with 15 bases spanning the gap. The CDR3 reads CASSTVGDAYNEQFF. CDR3 coding DNA: TGCGCCAGCAGCACGGTTGGAGACGCATACAATGAGCAGTTCTTC.

The chain links TRBV20-1 to TRBJ2-3; 8 nucleotides line up with TRBD1. V trimming: 6 bases; J trimming: 3 bases; junction bases outside the gene matches: 11. This CDR3 is built from 15 residues. Germline V gene sequence: CDR1 DFQATT, CDR2 SNEGSKA (reference sequence). This CDR3 is CSAPGPGGLTDTQYF. Written as DNA, the CDR3 is TGCAGTGCCCCTGGGCCAGGGGGCTTGACAGATACGCAGTATTTT.

This clonotype was counted between two and nine times. The chain has TRBV5-1 and TRBJ2-3, with TRBD2 matching over 8 bases. This CDR3 comprises 19 residues. Germline CDR1 reads SGHRS; CDR2 reads YFSETQ. The V gene end was trimmed by 0 bases and the J gene end by 0 bases; junction bases not matched to a gene: 12. Written as DNA, the CDR3 is TGCGCCAGCAGCTTGGCCTTTGCGGGAGGACGTGCTAGCACAGATACGCAGTATTTT. It is translated as CASSLAFAGGRASTDTQYF.

This clonotype was detected many times. The J gene is TRBJ2-1, the V gene TRBV29-1; D is unclear. This CDR3 is built from 11 residues. V dropped 5 bases and J dropped 7 bases, with 9 bases sitting between them. Germline loops: CDR1 SQVTM, CDR2 ANQGSEA. The CDR3 DNA reads TGCAGCGTTTCACATGGGAATGAGCAGTTCTTC. It translates to CSVSHGNEQFF.

The chain joins TRBV7-8 to TRBJ2-1; D not resolved. The CDR3 is made up of 13 amino acids. CDR1 is SGHVS and CDR2 is FQNEAQ in the germline V gene. Trimming shortened V by 3 bases and J by 9 bases, and 12 bases separated the two germline ends. Here the CDR3 DNA reads TGTGCCAGCAGCTTTATAACCGAAAGTGAGCAGTTCTTC. Translation: CASSFITESEQFF.

This clonotype was found once. The chain couples TRBV5-1 to TRBJ2-5; possible D gene TRBD2, 5 bases. Germline CDR1 SGHRS, CDR2 YFSETQ. CDR3 length: 15 amino acids. With 2 bases removed from V and 5 bases from J, the gap between germline ends came to 16 bases. The chain's CDR3 is CASSFSTTRGETQYF. As DNA, the CDR3 is TGCGCCAGCAGCTTCTCCACTACCCGAGGGGAGACCCAGTACTTC. Combining the CDR3 with reference TRBV5-1 and TRBJ2-5 gives the whole variable domain KAGVTQTPRYLIKTRGQQVTLSCSPISGHRSVSWYQQTPGQGLQFLFEYFSETQRNKGNFPGRFSGRQFSNSRSEMNVSTLELGDSALYLCASSFSTTRGETQYFGPGTRLLVL.

This clonotype showed up many times. This chain joins TRBV7-9 and TRBJ2-5, with D tentatively TRBD1 (5 bases). The CDR3 loop spans 14 amino acids. Germline V CDR1 and CDR2: SEHNR, FQNEAQ (reference sequence). V was clipped by 3 bases and J by 5 bases, with 13 bases between them. The CDR3 DNA sequence: TGTGCCAGCAGCTTGGGCCAGGGTTCTGAGACCCAGTACTTC. It is translated as CASSLGQGSETQYF.

The chain combines TRBV5-1 with TRBJ2-7; TRBD1 might be the D (6 bases). CDR1 SGHRS and CDR2 YFSETQ come from the germline V gene. V lost 3 bases and J 5 bases, leaving 18 bases between the germline ends. This CDR3 is built from 15 residues. The CDR3 is CASSSGTYPGDEQYF. Here the CDR3 DNA reads TGCGCCAGCAGCTCCGGTACTTACCCAGGGGACGAGCAGTACTTC.

The chain is built from TRBV7-6 and TRBJ1-1, with 7 bases matching TRBD1. The CDR3 contains 15 residues. Germline values: CDR1 SGHVS, CDR2 FNYEAQ. V shed 2 bases, J shed 1 base, and the junction held 4 bases outside the gene matches. The CDR3 loop is CASSLYRGGNTEAFF. The DNA for the CDR3 is TGTGCCAGCAGCTTATACAGGGGAGGGAACACTGAAGCTTTCTTT.

The chain carries TRBV3-1 and TRBJ1-2, with D uncertain. Germline lookup yields CDR1 LGHDT and CDR2 YNNKEL (reference sequence). The V end lost 4 bases, the J end lost 6 bases, and 12 bases lay between the germline ends. This CDR3 has 13 amino acids. CDR3 in amino acids: CASSRTVRDGYTF. CDR3 nucleotide sequence: TGTGCCAGCAGCCGAACGGTTCGTGATGGCTACACCTTC.

This clonotype appeared a few times. The V call is TRBV10-3, the J call TRBJ1-6; D remains ambiguous. The length of the CDR3 is 15 residues. Germline loops: CDR1 ENHRY, CDR2 SYGVKD. The V end was cut by 0 bases, the J end by 7 bases, with 10 bases between. Here the CDR3 reads CAISESGQKNSPLHF. The CDR3 DNA reads as TGTGCCATCAGTGAGTCGGGCCAGAAAAATTCACCCCTCCACTTT.

The chain joins TRBV6-5 to TRBJ2-1; 9 nucleotides match TRBD2. Germline V gene sequence: CDR1 MNHEY, CDR2 SVGAGI. The CDR3 has 15 amino acids. J gave up 12 bases and V 2 bases, and 11 bases lay outside the gene matches. CDR3 sequence reads: CASSYELAGFEGQFF. As DNA, the CDR3 is TGTGCCAGCAGTTACGAACTAGCGGGTTTTGAAGGGCAGTTCTTC.